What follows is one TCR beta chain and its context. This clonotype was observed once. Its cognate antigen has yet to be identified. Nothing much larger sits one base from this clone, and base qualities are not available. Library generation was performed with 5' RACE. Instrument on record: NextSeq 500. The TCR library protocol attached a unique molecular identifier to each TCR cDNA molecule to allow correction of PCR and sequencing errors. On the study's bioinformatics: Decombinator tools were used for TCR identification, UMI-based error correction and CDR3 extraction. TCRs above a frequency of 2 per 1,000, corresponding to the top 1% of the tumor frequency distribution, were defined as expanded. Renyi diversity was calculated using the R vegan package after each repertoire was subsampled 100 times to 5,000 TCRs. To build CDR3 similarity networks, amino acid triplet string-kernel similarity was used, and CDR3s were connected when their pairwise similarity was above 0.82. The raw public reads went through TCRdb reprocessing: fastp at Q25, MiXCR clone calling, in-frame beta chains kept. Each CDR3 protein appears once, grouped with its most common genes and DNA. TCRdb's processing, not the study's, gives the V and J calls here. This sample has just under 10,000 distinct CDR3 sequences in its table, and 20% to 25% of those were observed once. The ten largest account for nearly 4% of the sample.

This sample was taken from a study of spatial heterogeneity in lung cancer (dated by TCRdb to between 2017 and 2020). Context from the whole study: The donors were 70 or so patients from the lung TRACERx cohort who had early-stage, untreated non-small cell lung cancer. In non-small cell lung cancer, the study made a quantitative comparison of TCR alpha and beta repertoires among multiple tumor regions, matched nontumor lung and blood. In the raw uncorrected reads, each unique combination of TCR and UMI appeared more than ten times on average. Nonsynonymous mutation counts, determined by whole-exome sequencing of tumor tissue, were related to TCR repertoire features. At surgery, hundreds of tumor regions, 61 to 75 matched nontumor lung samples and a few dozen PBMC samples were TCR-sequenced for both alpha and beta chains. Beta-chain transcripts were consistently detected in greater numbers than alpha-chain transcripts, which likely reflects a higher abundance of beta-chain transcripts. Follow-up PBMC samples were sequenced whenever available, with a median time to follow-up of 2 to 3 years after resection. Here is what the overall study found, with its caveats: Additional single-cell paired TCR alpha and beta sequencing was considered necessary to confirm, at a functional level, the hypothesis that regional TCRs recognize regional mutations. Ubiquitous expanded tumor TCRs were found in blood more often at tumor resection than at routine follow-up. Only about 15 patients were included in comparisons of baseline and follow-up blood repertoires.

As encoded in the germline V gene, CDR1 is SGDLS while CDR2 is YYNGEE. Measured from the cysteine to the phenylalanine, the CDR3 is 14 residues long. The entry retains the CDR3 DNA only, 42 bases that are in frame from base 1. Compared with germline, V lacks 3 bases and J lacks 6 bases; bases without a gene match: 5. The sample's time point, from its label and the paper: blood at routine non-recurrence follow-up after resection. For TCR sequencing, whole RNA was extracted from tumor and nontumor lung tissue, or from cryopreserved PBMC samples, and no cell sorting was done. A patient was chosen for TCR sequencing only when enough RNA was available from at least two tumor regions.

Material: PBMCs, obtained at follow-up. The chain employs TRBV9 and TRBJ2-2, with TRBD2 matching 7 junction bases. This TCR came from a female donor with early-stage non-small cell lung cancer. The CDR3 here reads CASSATSWSGELFF. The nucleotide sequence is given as TGTGCCAGCAGCGCGACTAGCTGGTCCGGGGAGCTGTTTTTT.